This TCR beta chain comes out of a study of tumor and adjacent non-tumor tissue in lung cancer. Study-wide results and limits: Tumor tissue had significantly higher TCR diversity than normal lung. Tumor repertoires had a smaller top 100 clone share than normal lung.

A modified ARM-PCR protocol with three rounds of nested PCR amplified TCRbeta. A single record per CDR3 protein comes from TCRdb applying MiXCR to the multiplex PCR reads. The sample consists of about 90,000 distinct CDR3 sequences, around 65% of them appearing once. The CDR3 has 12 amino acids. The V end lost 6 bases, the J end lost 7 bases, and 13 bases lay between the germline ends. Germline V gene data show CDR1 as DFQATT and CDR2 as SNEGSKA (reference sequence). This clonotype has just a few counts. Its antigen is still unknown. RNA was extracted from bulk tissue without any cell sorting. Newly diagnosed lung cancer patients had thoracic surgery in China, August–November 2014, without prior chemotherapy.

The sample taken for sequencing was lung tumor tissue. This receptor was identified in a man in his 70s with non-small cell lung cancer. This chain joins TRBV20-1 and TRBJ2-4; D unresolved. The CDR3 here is CSAPAGLNIQYF. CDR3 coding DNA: TGCAGTGCCCCCGCTGGTTTGAACATTCAGTACTTC.